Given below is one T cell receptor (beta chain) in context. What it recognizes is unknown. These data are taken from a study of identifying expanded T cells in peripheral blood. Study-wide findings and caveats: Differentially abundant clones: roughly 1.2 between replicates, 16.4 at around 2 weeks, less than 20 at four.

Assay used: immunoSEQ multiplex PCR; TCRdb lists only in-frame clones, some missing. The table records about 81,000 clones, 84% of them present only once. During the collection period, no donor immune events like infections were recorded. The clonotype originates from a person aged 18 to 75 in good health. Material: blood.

The CDR3 loop reads CSVLSPSPSTDTQYF. For the CDR3, the DNA is TGCAGCGTTCTTAGCCCTAGTCCTAGCACAGATACGCAGTATTTT. The V call is TRBV29-1, the J call TRBJ2-3; D is ambiguous. Germline assignment: CDR1 SQVTM and CDR2 ANQGSEA. The V and J ends lost 5 bases and 0 bases respectively, with 15 bases between them. The CDR3 has 15 residues.